This T cell receptor (beta chain) was recorded in a study of T cell responses to AZD1222 COVID-19 vaccine. Measured with immunoSEQ multiplex PCR; TCRdb has only the in-frame clones, and not every one. The sample holds 110,000 to 150,000 clones, about 92% seen once. Findings and limits, study-wide: Repertoires were obtained only post-peak T cell response. Spike as a whole was targeted by vaccine-associated CD4 TCRs, dominant at 160-218 and 743-854. Donors were chiefly white British, with a greater number of females, and clonal diversity was perhaps underestimated. Nearly half of spike-specific TCRs reportedly go after variant regions that carry no mutations.

Note on this clone: Its antigen is as yet unknown.

V dropped 4 bases and J dropped 6; count of bases not matched to a gene: 3. Germline CDR1 reads SGHNT; CDR2 reads YYREEE (reference sequence). This CDR3 has 13 amino acids. Sample: peripheral blood, taken after recovery from COVID-19. The TCR sequence derives from an adult who had recovered from COVID-19. V is TRBV5-4 and J is TRBJ1-2, with TRBD1 identical over 10 bases. The CDR3 coding sequence is TGTGCCAGCAGCCGCGGGACAGGGGATGGCTACACCTTC. This codes for CASSRGTGDGYTF.